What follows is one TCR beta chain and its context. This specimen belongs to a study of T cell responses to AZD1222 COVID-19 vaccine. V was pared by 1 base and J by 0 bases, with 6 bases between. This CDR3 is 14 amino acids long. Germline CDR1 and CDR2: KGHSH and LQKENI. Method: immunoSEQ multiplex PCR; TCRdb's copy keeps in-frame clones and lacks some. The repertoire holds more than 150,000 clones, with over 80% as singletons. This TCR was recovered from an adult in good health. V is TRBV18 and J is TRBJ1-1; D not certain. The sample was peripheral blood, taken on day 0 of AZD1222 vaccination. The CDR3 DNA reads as TGTGCCAGCTCACCACTCCCTATGAACACTGAAGCTTTCTTT. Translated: CASSPLPMNTEAFF.